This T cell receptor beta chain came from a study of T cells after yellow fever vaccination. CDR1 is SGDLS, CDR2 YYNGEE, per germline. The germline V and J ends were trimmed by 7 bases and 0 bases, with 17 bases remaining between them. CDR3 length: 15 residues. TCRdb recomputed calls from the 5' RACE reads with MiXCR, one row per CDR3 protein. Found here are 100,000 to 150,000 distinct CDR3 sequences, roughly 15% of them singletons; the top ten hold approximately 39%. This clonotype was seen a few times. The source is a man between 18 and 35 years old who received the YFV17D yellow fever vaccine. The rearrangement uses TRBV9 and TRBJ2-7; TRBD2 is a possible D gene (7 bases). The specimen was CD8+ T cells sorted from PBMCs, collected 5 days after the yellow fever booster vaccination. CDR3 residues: CASSRGGGNSYEQYF. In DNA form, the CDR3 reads TGTGCCAGCTCCCGAGGGGGAGGGAACTCCTACGAGCAGTACTTC.